This T cell receptor (beta chain) derives from a study of siplizumab effects on memory and regulatory T cells. General observations from the study: Unstimulated subsets were the mapping target of only a minor fraction of alloreactive clones.

Remarks on this clone: Its matching antigen is unknown.

The ends lost 5 bases at V and 3 bases at J; junction bases unmatched: 14. The CDR3 loop spans 17 amino acids. The germline V gene has CDR1 MGHRA and CDR2 YSYEKL. Sequenced by immunoSEQ multiplex PCR; TCRdb stores in-frame clones only, minus some. The table includes about 15,000 clones, around 41% detected once. Coculturing at 37°C lasted six to seven days for the mixed lymphocyte reaction cells. The source of this sequence is a human donor in good health; the cells came from an allogeneic mixed lymphocyte reaction. Some clones in this sample may be carry-over from other donors' samples. The rearrangement links TRBV4-1 to TRBJ2-3; TRBD2 matches 7 bases. The sequenced sample consisted of CFSE-low (dividing) CD4+ T cells sorted from an allogeneic mixed lymphocyte reaction. CDR3 residues: CASSAPPGGEGTDTQYF. CDR3 DNA sequence: TGCGCCAGCAGCGCCCCCCCGGGGGGAGAGGGTACAGATACGCAGTATTTT.